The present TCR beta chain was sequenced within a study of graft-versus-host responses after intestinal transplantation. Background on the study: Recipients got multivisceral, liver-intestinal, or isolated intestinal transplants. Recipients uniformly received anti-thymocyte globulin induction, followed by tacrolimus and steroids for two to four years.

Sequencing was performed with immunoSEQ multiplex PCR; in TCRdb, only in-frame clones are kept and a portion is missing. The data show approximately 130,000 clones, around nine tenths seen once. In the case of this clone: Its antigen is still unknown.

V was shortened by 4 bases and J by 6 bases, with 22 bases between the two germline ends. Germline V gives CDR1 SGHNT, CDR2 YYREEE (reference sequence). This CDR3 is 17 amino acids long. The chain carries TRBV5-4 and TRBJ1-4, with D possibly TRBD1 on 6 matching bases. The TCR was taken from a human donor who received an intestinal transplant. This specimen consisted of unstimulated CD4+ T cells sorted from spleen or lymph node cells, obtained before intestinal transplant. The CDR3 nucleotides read TGTGCCAGCAGCCAGACAATAACAGGGTTGAGGGATGAAAAACTGTTTTTT. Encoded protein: CASSQTITGLRDEKLFF.